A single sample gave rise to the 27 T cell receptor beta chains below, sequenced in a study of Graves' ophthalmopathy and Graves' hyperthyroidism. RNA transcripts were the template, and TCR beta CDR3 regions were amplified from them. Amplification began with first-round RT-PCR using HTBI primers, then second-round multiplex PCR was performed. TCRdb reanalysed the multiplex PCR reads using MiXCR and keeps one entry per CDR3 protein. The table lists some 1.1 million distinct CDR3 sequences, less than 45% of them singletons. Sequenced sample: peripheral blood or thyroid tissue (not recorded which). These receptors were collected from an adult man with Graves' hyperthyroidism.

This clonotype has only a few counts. The CDR3 protein is CASSVDLVEAEAFF. The DNA of the CDR3 is TGTGCCAGCAGCGTGGACTTGGTCGAAGCTGAAGCTTTCTTT. The chain is built from TRBV9 and TRBJ1-1; D remains unclear. This CDR3 spans 14 amino acids. V was trimmed by 2 bases and J by 6 bases, leaving 14 bases between them. CDR1 SGDLS and CDR2 YYNGEE come from the germline V gene.

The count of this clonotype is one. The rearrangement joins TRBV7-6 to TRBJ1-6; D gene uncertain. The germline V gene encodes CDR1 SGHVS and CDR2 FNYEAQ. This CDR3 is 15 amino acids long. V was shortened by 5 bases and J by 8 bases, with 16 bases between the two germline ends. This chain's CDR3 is CASSQATGLYSPLHF. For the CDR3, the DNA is TGTGCCAGCAGCCAAGCGACGGGGTTATATTCACCCCTCCACTTT.

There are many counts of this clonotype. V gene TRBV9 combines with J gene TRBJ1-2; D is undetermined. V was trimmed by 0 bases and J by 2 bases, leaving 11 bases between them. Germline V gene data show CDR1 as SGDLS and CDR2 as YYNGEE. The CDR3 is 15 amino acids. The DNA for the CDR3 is TGTGCCAGCAGCGTAGAGGCTATTGGGAACTATGGCTACACCTTC. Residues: CASSVEAIGNYGYTF.

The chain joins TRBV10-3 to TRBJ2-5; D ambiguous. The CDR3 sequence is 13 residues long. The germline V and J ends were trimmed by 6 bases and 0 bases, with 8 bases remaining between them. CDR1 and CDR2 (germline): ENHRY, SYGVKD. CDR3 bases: TGTGCCATCAGGGGGTCGTACCAAGAGACCCAGTACTTC. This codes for CAIRGSYQETQYF.

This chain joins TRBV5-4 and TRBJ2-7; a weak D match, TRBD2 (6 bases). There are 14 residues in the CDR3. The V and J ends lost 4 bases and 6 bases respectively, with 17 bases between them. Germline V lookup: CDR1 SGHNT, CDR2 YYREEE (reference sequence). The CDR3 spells CASSEGLARGEQYF. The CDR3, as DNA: TGTGCCAGCAGCGAGGGACTTGCTCGGGGCGAGCAGTACTTC.

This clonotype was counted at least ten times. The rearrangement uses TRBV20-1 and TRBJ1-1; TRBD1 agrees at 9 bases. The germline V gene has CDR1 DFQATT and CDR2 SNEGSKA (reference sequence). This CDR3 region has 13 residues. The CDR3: CSPTGGVNTEAFF. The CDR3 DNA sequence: TGCAGCCCGACAGGGGGGGTGAACACTGAAGCTTTCTTT.

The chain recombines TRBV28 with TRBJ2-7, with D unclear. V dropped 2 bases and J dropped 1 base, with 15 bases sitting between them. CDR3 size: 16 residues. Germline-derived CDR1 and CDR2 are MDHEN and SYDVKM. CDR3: CASSLVQPGRSYEQYF. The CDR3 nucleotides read TGTGCCAGCAGTTTAGTACAGCCCGGGCGGTCCTACGAGCAGTACTTC.

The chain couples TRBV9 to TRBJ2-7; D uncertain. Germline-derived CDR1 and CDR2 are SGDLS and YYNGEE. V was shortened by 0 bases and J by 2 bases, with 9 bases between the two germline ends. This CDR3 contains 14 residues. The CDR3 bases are TGTGCCAGCAGCGTAGACGTAGAGACCTACGAGCAGTACTTC. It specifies CASSVDVETYEQYF.

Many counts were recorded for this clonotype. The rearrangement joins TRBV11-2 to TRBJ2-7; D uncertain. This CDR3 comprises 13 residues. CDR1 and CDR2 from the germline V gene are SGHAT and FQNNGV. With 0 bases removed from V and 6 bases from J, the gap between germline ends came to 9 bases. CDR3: CASSLDFYGEQYF. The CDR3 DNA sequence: TGTGCCAGCAGCTTAGATTTTTACGGCGAGCAGTACTTC.

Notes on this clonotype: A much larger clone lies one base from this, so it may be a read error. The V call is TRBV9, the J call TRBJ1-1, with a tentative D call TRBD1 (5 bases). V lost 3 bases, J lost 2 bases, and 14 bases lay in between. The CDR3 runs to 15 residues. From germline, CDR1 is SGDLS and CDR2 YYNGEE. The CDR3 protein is CASSARGQDNTEAFF. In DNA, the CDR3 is TGTGCCAGCAGCGCGCGAGGACAAGATAACACTGAAGCTTTCTTT. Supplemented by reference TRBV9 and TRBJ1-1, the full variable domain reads DSGVTQTPKHLITATGQRVTLRCSPRSGDLSVYWYQQSLDQGLQFLIQYYNGEERAKGNILERFSAQQFPDLHSELNLSSLELGDSALYFCASSARGQDNTEAFFGQGTRLTVV.

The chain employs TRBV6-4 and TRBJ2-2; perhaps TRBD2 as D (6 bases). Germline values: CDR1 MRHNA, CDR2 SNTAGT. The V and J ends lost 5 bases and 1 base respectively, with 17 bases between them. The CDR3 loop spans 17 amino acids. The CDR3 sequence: CASSKQVGGVNTGELFF. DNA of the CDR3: TGTGCCAGCAGTAAGCAGGTCGGGGGTGTGAACACCGGGGAGCTGTTTTTT.

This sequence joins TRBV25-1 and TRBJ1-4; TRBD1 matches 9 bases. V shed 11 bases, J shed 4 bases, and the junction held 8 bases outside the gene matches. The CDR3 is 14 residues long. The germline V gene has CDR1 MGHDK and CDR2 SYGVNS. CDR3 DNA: TGTGCCGGGCCGGACAGGGGCAATAATGAAAAACTGTTTTTT. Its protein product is CAGPDRGNNEKLFF.

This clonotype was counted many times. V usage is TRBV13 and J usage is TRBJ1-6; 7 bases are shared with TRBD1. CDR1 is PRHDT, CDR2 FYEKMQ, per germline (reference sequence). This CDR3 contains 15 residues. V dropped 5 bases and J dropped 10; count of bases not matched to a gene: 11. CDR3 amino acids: CASSTSDRQDSPLHF. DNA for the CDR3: TGTGCCAGCAGCACCTCGGACAGGCAGGACTCACCCCTCCACTTT.

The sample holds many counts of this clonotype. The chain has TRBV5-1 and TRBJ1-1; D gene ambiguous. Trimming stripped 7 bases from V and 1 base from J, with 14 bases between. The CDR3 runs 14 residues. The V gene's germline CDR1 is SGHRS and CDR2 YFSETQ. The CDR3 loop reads CASLRSAGNTEAFF. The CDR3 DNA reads TGCGCCAGCCTAAGATCGGCAGGGAACACTGAAGCTTTCTTT.

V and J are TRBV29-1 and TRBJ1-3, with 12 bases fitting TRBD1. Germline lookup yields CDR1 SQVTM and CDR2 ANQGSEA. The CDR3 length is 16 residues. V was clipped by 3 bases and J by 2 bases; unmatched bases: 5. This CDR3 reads CSVDPGQGAAGNTIYF. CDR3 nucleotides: TGCAGCGTTGATCCGGGACAGGGGGCTGCTGGAAACACCATATATTTT.

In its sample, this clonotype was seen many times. In nucleotides, the CDR3 is TGTGCCAGCAGCCAAGAACCTTGGGAGACCCAGTACTTC. Translating it yields CASSQEPWETQYF. The genes are TRBV14 and TRBJ2-5, with D unclear. V lost 0 bases, J lost 5 bases, and 7 bases lay in between. The CDR3 loop spans 13 amino acids. Germline-derived CDR1 and CDR2 are SGHDN and FVKESK.

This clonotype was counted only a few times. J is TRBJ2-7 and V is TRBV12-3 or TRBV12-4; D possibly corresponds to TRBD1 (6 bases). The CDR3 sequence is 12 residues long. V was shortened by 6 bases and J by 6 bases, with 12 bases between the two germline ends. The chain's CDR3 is CASSRDIFEQYF. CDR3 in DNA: TGTGCCAGCAGCCGGGACATATTCGAGCAGTACTTC.

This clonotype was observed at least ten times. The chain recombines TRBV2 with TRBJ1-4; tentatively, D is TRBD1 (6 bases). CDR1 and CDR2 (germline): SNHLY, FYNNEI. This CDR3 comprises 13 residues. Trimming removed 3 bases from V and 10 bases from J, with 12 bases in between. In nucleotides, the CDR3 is TGTGCCAGCAGTGACGGGACAATCGTAAAACTGTTTTTT. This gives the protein CASSDGTIVKLFF.

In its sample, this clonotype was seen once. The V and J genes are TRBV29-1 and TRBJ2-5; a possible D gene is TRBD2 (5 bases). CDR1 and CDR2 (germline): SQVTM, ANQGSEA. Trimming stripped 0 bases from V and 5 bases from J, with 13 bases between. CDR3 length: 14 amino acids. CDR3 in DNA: TGCAGCGTTGAAGATACGAGGGAGTCGGAGACCCAGTACTTC. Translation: CSVEDTRESETQYF.

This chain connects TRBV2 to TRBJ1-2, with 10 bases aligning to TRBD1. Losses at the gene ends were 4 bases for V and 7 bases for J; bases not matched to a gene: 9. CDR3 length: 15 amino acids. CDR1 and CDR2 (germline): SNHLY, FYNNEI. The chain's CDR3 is CASSGLGTGAVGYTF. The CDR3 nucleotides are TGTGCCAGCAGTGGACTCGGGACAGGGGCGGTTGGCTACACCTTC.

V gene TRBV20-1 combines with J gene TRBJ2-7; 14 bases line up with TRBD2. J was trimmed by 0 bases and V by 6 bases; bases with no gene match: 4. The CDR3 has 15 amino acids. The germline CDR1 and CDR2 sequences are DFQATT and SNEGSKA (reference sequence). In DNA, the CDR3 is TGCAGTGCGAGGACTAGCGGGGGGCACTCCTACGAGCAGTACTTC. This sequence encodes CSARTSGGHSYEQYF.

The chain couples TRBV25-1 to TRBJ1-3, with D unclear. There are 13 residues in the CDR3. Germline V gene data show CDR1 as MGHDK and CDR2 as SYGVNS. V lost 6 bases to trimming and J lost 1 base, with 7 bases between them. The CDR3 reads CASRIGSGNTIYF. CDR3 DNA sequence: TGTGCCAGCAGAATCGGGTCTGGAAACACCATATATTTT.

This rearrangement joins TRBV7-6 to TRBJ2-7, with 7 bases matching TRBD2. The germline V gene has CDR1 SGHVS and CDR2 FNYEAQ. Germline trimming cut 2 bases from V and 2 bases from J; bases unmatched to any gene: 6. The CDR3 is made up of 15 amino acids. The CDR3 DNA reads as TGTGCCAGCAGCTTACTCCTAGCGGCGACCTACGAGCAGTACTTC. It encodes CASSLLLAATYEQYF.

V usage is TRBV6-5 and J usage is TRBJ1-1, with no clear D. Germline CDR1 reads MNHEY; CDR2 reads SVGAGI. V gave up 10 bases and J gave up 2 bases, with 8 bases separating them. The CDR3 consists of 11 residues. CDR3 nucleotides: TGTGCCATCGAAGAAAACACTGAAGCTTTCTTT. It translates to CAIEENTEAFF.

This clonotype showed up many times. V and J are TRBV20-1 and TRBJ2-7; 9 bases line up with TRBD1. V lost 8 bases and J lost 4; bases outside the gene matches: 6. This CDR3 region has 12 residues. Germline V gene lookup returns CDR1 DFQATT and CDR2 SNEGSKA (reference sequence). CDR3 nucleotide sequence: TGCAGTTCAAACAGGGGGCTATACGAGCAGTACTTC. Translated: CSSNRGLYEQYF.

The CDR3 loop is CATSLSGYSSYNSPLHF. In DNA, the CDR3 is TGTGCCACCAGCTTGAGTGGATACTCAAGCTATAATTCACCCCTCCACTTT. The chain employs TRBV15 and TRBJ1-6; D gene ambiguous. CDR1 is LNHNV and CDR2 is YYDKDF in the germline V gene (reference sequence). Trimming took off 5 bases at V and 3 bases at J, with 17 bases between the two ends. The length of the CDR3 is 17 residues.

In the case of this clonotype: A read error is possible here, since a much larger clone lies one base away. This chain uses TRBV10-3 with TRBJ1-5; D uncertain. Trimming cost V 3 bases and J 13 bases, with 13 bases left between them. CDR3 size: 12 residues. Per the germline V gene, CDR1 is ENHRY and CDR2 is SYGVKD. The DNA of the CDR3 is TGTGCCATCAGTGAAGTGGGCGGCCGGCAGCATTTT. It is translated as CAISEVGGRQHF.